The clone carrying this T cell receptor beta chain was seen a few times. Its antigen is as yet unknown. This sample was included in a study of early T cells in non-severe SARS-CoV-2 infection. Study conclusions and caveats: VDJdb matching skewed toward anti-spike CD8 responses, missing private and CD4 specificities.

TCRdb passed the 5' RACE reads through MiXCR, listing each CDR3 protein once. The sample includes tens of thousands of distinct CDR3 sequences, 13% to 15% of them seen just once. Per germline, CDR1 MNHNY and CDR2 SVGAGI (reference sequence). The ends were cut back, 4 bases at V and 5 bases at J, with 8 bases in the middle. The CDR3 loop spans 12 amino acids. The specimen was whole blood. This clonotype was obtained from an adult who was a healthcare worker with PCR-confirmed SARS-CoV-2 infection or an uninfected control (not recorded which). This sequence joins TRBV6-6 and TRBJ1-2; D might be TRBD1 (5 bases). This CDR3 is CASSWGEYGYTF. The CDR3 nucleotides are TGTGCCAGCAGTTGGGGGGAGTATGGCTACACCTTC.